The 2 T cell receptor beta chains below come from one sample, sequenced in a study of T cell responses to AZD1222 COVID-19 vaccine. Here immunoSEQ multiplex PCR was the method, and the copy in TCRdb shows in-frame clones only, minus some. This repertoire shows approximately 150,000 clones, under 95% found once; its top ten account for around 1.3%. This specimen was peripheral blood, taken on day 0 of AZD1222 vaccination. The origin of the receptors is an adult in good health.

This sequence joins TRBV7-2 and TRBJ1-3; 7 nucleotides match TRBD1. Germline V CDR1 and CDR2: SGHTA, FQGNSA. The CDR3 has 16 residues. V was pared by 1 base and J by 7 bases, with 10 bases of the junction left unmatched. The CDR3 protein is CASSLVSQGRRNTIYF. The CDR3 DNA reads TGTGCCAGCAGCTTAGTGTCACAGGGGCGTCGGAACACCATATATTTT.

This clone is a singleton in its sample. The chain's CDR3 is CASSHLGDSQYF. The CDR3 DNA sequence: TGTGCCAGCAGCCACTTAGGGGATTCGCAGTATTTT. The chain is built from TRBV3-1 (or the pseudogene TRBV3-2) and TRBJ2-3; weak D call: TRBD1 (5 bases). CDR1 is LGHDT and CDR2 is YNNKEL in the germline V gene (reference sequence). Trimming left V 3 bases short and J 10 bases short, with 11 bases between. There are 12 residues in the CDR3.